This T cell receptor (beta chain) was found in a study of T-cell memory formation after mild COVID-19. For the study at large: There were largely donor-specific TCR clusters.

The length of the CDR3 is 13 residues. Trimming removed 7 bases from V and 7 bases from J, with 17 bases in between. From germline, CDR1 is SNHLY and CDR2 FYNNEI. This clonotype was picked up a small number of times. TCRdb reprocessed the 5' RACE reads via MiXCR and lists one record per CDR3 protein. The table includes 350,000 or so distinct CDR3 sequences, around 21% detected once. This TCR was sampled from an adult woman who had mild COVID-19 (a few samples of this study predate the infection). Cell type and time point are not known. Sequencing was carried out using PBMCs or a T cell subset sorted from them (not recorded which). The rearrangement joins TRBV2 to TRBJ2-7; a weak D match, TRBD2 (6 bases). The CDR3 region has the DNA TGTGCCAGCAACGGCGGGATAGGAGGAGAGCAGTACTTC. Its protein product is CASNGGIGGEQYF.